This T cell receptor beta chain was profiled in a study of T-cell memory formation after mild COVID-19. Study-level information: TCR clusters were mostly donor specific. Study results and limitations: Later expanders leaned CD4+, whereas day 15 to 85 contracting clones were balanced CD4/CD8.

From 5'RACE with constant-segment primers came TCR alpha and TCR beta cDNA libraries that carried sample barcodes and UMIs. TCRdb re-called the 5' RACE reads through MiXCR, storing one row per CDR3 protein. The sample has 40,000 to 55,000 distinct CDR3 sequences, less than 15% seen once. This CDR3 contains 13 residues. Germline CDR1 and CDR2: SQVTM and ANQGSEA. A word on this clonotype: Its antigen remains unidentified. The junction does not match germline at one end; this may be a read error.

The sequencing input was PBMCs or a T cell subset sorted from them (not recorded which). The sequence was collected from a young man who had mild COVID-19 (a few samples of this study predate the infection). Cell type and time point are not known. The V call is TRBV29-1, the J call TRBJ2-3; no reliable D call. CDR3 in amino acids: CSFEFGSTDTQYF. The CDR3 nucleotides read TGCAGCTTTGAATTTGGGTCTACAGATACGCAGTATTTT.